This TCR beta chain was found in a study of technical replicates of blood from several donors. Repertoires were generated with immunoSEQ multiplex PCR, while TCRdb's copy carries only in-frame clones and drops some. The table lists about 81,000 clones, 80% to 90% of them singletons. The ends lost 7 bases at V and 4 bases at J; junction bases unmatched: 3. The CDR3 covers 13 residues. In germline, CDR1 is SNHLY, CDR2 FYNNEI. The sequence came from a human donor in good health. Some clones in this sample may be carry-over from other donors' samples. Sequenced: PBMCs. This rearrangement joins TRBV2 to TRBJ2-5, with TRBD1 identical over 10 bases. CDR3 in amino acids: CASNRDRGETQYF. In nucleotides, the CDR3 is TGTGCCAGCAACCGGGACAGGGGAGAGACCCAGTACTTC.